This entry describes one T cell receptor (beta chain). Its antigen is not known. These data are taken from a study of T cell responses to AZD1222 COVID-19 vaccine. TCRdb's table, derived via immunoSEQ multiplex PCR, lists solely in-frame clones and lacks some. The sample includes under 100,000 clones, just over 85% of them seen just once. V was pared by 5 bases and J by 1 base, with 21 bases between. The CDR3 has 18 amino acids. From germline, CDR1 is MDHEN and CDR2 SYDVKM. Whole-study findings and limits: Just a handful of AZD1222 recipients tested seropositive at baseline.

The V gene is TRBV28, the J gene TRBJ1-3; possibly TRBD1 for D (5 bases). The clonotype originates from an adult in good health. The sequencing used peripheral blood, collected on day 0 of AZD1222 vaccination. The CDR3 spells CASSQQRGAQGSGNTIYF. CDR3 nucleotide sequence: TGTGCCAGCAGTCAACAAAGGGGAGCTCAAGGGTCTGGAAACACCATATATTTT. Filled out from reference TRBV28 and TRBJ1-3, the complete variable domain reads DVKVTQSSRYLVKRTGEKVFLECVQDMDHENMFWYRQDPGLGLRLIYFSYDVKMKEKGDIPEGYSVSREKKERFSLILESASTNQTSMYLCASSQQRGAQGSGNTIYFGEGSWLTVV.